These 8 T cell receptor beta chains originate from one sample sequenced in a study of cytomegalovirus exposure and HLA in healthy donors. Primers for the PCR totalled 60 Vbeta and 13 Jbeta. TCRdb's copy holds only in-frame clones and misses some; the assay was immunoSEQ multiplex PCR. Of roughly 230,000 clones listed, approximately 85% are singletons. The material sequenced was PBMCs. All receptors derive from a girl aged 2 to 10 in good health and CMV-seronegative.

The chain combines TRBV10-3 with TRBJ2-5; TRBD2 might be the D (5 bases). The CDR3 extends over 14 amino acids. V was pared by 2 bases and J by 5 bases, with 12 bases between. From germline, CDR1 is ENHRY and CDR2 SYGVKD. The CDR3 DNA sequence: TGTGCCATCAGTGAGATCGGGGAACGGGAGACCCAGTACTTC. Translation gives CAISEIGERETQYF.

The chain joins TRBV5-6 to TRBJ2-5, with TRBD2 matching over 13 bases. Germline CDR1 and CDR2: SGHDT and YYEEEE. Losses at the gene ends were 6 bases for V and 5 bases for J; bases not matched to a gene: 10. CDR3 size: 16 residues. The chain's CDR3 is CASTRTSGRLKETQYF. The CDR3, as DNA: TGTGCCAGCACCCGGACTAGCGGGAGACTAAAGGAGACCCAGTACTTC.

The genes are TRBV6-4 and TRBJ1-6; D gene ambiguous. V was pared by 4 bases and J by 10 bases, with 11 bases between. This CDR3 contains 13 residues. Germline V lookup: CDR1 MRHNA, CDR2 SNTAGT. CDR3 bases: TGTGCCAGCAGTGTTACCTCCGGGTCACCCCTCCACTTT. It codes for CASSVTSGSPLHF.

This clone was counted between two and nine times. The CDR3 protein is CASSVRDRGGEQFF. In DNA, the CDR3 is TGCGCCAGCAGCGTGCGGGACAGGGGCGGAGAGCAGTTCTTC. This chain joins TRBV5-1 and TRBJ2-1; 10 bases fit TRBD1. The CDR3 runs 14 residues. Germline assignment: CDR1 SGHRS and CDR2 YFSETQ. V lost 4 bases, J lost 10 bases, and 8 bases stayed unmatched. Supplemented by reference TRBV5-1 and TRBJ2-1, the full variable domain reads KAGVTQTPRYLIKTRGQQVTLSCSPISGHRSVSWYQQTPGQGLQFLFEYFSETQRNKGNFPGRFSGRQFSNSRSEMNVSTLELGDSALYLCASSVRDRGGEQFFGPGTRLTVL.

V gene TRBV5-4 combines with J gene TRBJ2-5; D is uncertain. V was clipped by 0 bases and J by 4 bases, with 7 bases between them. This CDR3 contains 13 residues. From germline, CDR1 is SGHNT and CDR2 YYREEE (reference sequence). This CDR3 reads CASSLDPGETQYF. The DNA for the CDR3 is TGTGCCAGCAGCTTGGACCCGGGAGAGACCCAGTACTTC.

The chain couples TRBV15 to TRBJ2-1; 7 positions agree with TRBD2. The germline gives CDR1 LNHNV, CDR2 YYDKDF (reference sequence). The CDR3 length is 16 residues. Trimming cost V 0 bases and J 4 bases; bases outside gene matches: 6. The CDR3 loop reads CATSRDPLAAYNEQFF. CDR3 DNA: TGTGCCACCAGCAGAGATCCCCTAGCGGCATACAATGAGCAGTTCTTC. Using reference TRBV15 and TRBJ2-1 for the parts outside the CDR3, the full variable domain is DAMVIQNPRYQVTQFGKPVTLSCSQTLNHNVMYWYQQKSSQAPKLLFHYYDKDFNNEADTPDNFQSRRPNTSFCFLDIRSPGLGDTAMYLCATSRDPLAAYNEQFFGPGTRLTVL.

The chain recombines TRBV6-1 with TRBJ2-1; no reliable D call. V lost 3 bases to trimming and J lost 4 bases, with 16 bases between them. The CDR3 has 16 residues. The germline V gene encodes CDR1 MNHNS and CDR2 SASEGT. The CDR3 spells CASSDRSRVGYNEQFF. In nucleotides, the CDR3 is TGTGCCAGCAGTGATCGGTCTCGGGTCGGATACAATGAGCAGTTCTTC.

The V call is TRBV7-8, the J call TRBJ1-2; perhaps TRBD1 as D (5 bases). CDR3 size: 13 residues. Per the germline V gene, CDR1 is SGHVS and CDR2 is FQNEAQ. The V gene lost 3 bases and the J gene lost 6 bases, with 11 bases spanning the gap. The CDR3 reads CASSLLQGNGYTF. CDR3 bases: TGTGCCAGCAGCTTGTTGCAGGGAAATGGCTACACCTTC.